This TCR beta chain was captured by sequencing in a study of OX40 agonist ivuxolimab in advanced cancers. Sequencing used immunoSEQ multiplex PCR; TCRdb keeps in-frame clones, though not all of them. There are about 70,000 clones in the sample; approximately 81% occur only once, and approximately 1% lies in the top ten. Trimming shortened V by 7 bases and J by 4 bases, and 16 bases separated the two germline ends. CDR3 length: 14 residues. CDR1 and CDR2 from the germline V gene are LNHDA and SQIVND (reference sequence). Material: CD4+ or CD8+ T cells sorted from blood, obtained in a trial of the OX40 agonist ivuxolimab. The sequence derives from an adult with an advanced solid tumor such as melanoma, head and neck, liver or kidney cancer. V is TRBV19 and J is TRBJ2-5, with a possible D match to TRBD2 (5 bases). CDR3 sequence: CASNPARGLETQYF. CDR3 coding DNA: TGTGCCAGTAACCCCGCCCGAGGGTTAGAGACCCAGTACTTC.